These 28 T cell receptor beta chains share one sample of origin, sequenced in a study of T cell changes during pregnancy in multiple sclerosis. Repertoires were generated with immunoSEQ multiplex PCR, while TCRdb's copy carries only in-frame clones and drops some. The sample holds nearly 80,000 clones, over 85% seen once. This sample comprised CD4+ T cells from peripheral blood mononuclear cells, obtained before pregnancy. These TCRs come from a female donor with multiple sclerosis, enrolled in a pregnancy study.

This chain's CDR3 is CASSSLAGHVEQYF. DNA of the CDR3: TGTGCCAGTAGTAGCCTAGCGGGACACGTCGAGCAGTACTTC. The chain combines TRBV19 with TRBJ2-7, with 9 bases identical to TRBD2. The length of the CDR3 is 14 residues. CDR1 is LNHDA, CDR2 SQIVND, per germline (reference sequence). The trim removed 4 bases at V and 6 bases at J, leaving 7 bases unmatched.

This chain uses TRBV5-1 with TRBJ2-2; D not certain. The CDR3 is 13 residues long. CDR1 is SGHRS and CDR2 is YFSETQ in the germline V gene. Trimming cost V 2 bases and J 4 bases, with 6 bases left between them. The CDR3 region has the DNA TGCGCCAGCAGCTTTACGGTCACCGGGGAGCTGTTTTTT. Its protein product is CASSFTVTGELFF.

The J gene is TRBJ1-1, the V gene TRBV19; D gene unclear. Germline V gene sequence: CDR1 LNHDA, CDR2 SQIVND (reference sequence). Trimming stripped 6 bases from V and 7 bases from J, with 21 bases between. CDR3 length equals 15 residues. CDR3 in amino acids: CASSNILGGAVEAFF. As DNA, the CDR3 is TGTGCCAGTAGCAACATTCTCGGTGGAGCAGTTGAAGCTTTCTTT.

The CDR3 spells CASSLAGTSEQYF. The CDR3 DNA reads as TGTGCCAGCAGCTTAGCGGGTACGAGCGAGCAGTACTTC. J is TRBJ2-7 and V is TRBV2, with 7 bases fitting TRBD2. Trimming took 6 bases from V and 6 from J; bases not matched to a gene: 8. The CDR3 extends over 13 amino acids. Germline values: CDR1 SNHLY, CDR2 FYNNEI.

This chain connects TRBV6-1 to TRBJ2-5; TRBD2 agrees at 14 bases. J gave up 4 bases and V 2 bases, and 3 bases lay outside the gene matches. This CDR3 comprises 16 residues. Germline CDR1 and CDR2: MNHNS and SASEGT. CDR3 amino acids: CASSEQGLAGVETQYF. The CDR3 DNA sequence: TGTGCCAGCAGTGAACAGGGACTAGCGGGGGTAGAGACCCAGTACTTC.

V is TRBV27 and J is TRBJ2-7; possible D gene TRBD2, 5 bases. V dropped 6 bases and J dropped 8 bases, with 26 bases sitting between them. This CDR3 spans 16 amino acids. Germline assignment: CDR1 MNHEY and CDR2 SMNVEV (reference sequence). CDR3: CASSPSRSGGGPQQYF. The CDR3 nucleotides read TGTGCCAGCAGCCCATCCCGGTCCGGCGGCGGGCCACAGCAGTACTTC.

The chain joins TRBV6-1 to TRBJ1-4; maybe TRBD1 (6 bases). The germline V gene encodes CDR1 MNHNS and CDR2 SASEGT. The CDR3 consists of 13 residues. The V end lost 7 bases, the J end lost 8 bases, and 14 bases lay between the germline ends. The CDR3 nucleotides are TGTGCCAGCAAGGGGGGGGTCGGCGAAAAACTGTTTTTT. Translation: CASKGGVGEKLFF.

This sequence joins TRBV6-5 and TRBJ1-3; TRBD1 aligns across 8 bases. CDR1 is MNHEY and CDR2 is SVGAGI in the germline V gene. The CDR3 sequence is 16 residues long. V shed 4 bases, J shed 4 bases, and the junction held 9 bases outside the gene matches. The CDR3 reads CASSFPGRGLGNTIYF. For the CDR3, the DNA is TGTGCCAGCAGTTTCCCAGGCAGGGGGCTCGGAAACACCATATATTTT.

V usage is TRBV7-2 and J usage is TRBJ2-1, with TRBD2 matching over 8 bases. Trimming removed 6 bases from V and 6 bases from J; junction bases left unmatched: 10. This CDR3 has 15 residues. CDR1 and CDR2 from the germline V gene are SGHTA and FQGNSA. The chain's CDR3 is CASSFDGRVVNEQFF. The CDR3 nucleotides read TGTGCCAGCAGTTTTGACGGGAGGGTGGTCAATGAGCAGTTCTTC.

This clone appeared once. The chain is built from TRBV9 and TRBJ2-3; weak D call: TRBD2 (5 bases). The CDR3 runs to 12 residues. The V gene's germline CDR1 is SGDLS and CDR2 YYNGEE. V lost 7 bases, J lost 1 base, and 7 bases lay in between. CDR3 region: CASGRGTDTQYF. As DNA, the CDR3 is TGTGCCAGCGGGCGGGGCACAGATACGCAGTATTTT.

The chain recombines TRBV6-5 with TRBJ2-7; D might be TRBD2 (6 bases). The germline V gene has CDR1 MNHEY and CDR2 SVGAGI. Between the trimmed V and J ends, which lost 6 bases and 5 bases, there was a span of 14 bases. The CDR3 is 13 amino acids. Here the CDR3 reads CASSRGPGDEQYF. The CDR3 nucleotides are TGTGCCAGCAGCCGAGGGCCGGGAGACGAGCAGTACTTC.

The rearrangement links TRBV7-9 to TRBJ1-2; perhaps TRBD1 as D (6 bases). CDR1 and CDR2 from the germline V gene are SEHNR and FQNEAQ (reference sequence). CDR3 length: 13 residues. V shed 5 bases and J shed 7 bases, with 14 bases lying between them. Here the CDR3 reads CASSPAGAGGYTF. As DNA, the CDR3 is TGTGCCAGCAGCCCTGCGGGGGCCGGTGGCTACACCTTC.

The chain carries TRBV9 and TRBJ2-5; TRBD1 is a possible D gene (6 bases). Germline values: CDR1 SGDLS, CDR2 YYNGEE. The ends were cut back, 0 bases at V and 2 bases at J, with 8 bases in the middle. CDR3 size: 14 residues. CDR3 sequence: CASSVGQVQETQYF. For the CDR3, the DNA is TGTGCCAGCAGCGTAGGACAGGTTCAAGAGACCCAGTACTTC.

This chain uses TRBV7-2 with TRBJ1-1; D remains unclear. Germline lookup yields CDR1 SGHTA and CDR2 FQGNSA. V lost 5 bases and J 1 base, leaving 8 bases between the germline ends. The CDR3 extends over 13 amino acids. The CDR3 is CASSPGRNTEAFF. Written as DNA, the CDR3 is TGTGCCAGCAGCCCGGGGAGGAACACTGAAGCTTTCTTT.

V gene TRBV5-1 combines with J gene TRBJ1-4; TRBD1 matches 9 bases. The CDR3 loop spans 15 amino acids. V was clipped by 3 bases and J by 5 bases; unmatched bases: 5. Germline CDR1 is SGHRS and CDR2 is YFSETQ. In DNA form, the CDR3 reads TGCGCCAGCAGCTGGTCCGGGACAGGGAATGAAAAACTGTTTTTT. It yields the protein CASSWSGTGNEKLFF.

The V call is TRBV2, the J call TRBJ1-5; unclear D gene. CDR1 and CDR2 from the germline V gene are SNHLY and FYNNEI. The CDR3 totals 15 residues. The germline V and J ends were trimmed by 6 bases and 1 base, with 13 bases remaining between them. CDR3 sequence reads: CASRDNDVSNQPQHF. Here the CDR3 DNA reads TGTGCCAGCAGAGACAACGACGTCAGCAATCAGCCCCAGCATTTT.

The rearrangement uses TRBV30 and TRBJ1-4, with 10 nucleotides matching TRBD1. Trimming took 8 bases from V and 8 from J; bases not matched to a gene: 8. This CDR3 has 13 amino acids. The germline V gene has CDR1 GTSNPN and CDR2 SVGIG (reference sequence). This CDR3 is CASGQGVREKLFF. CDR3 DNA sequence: TGTGCCAGTGGACAGGGGGTTCGCGAAAAACTGTTTTTT.

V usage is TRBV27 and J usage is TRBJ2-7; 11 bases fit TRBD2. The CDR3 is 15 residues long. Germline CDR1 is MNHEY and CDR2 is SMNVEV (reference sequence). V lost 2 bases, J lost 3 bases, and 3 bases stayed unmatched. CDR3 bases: TGTGCCAGCAGTTTAAGGCTAGCGGGGGGCTACGAGCAGTACTTC. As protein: CASSLRLAGGYEQYF.

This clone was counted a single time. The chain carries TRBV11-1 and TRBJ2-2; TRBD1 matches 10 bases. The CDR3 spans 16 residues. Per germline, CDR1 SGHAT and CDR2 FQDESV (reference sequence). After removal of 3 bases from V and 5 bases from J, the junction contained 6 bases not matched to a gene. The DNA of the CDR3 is TGTGCCAGCAGCTTCCGGGACAGGGGCTGGACCGGGGAGCTGTTTTTT. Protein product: CASSFRDRGWTGELFF.

The CDR3, as DNA: TGTGCCAGCAGCCAGAGCGGACCTTCCTACGAGCAGTACTTC. It is translated as CASSQSGPSYEQYF. This chain connects TRBV7-9 to TRBJ2-7; a weak D match, TRBD2 (5 bases). Between the trimmed V and J ends, which lost 5 bases and 1 base, there was a span of 12 bases. Germline CDR1 is SEHNR and CDR2 is FQNEAQ (reference sequence). The CDR3 contains 14 residues.

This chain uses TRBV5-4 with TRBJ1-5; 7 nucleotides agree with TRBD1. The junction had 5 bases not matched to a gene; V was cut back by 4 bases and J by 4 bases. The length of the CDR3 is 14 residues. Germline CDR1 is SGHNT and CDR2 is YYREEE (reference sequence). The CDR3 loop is CASSRQGMNQPQHF. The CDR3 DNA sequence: TGTGCCAGCAGCCGACAGGGAATGAATCAGCCCCAGCATTTT.

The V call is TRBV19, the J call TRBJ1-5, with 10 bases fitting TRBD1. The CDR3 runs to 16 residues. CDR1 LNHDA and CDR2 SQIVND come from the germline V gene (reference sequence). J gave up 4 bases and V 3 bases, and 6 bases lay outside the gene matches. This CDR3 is CASSIRGQGRNQPQHF. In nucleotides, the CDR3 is TGTGCCAGTAGTATCCGGGGACAGGGGAGAAATCAGCCCCAGCATTTT.

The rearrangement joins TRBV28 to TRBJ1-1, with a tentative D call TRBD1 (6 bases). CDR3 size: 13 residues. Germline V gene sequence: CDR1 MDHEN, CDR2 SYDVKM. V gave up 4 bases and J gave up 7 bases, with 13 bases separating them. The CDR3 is CASSSGQLNEAFF. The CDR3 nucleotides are TGTGCCAGCAGTTCCGGACAGTTGAATGAAGCTTTCTTT.

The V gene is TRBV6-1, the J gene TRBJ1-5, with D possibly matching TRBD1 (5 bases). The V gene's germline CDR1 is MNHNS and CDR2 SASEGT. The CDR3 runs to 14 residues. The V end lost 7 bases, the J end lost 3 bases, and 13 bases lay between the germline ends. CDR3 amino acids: CASIEGVNNQPQHF. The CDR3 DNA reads TGTGCCAGCATAGAAGGGGTCAACAATCAGCCCCAGCATTTT.

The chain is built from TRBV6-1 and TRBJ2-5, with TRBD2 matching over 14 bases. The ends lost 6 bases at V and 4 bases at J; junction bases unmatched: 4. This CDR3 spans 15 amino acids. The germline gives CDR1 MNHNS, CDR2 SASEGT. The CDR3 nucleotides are TGTGCCAGCAGCAGACTAGCGGGAGGGCCAGAGACCCAGTACTTC. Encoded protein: CASSRLAGGPETQYF.

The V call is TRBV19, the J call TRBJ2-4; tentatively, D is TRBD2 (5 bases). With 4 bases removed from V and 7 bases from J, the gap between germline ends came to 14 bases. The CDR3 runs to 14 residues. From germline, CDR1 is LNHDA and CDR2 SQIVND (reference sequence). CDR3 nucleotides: TGTGCCAGTAGTAGTGGCACCGCGGGCAACATTCAGTACTTC. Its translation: CASSSGTAGNIQYF.

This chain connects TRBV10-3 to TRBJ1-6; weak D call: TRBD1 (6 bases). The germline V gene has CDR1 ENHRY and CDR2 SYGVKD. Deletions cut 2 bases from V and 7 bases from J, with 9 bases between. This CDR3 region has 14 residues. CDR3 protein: CAISEVGANSPLHF. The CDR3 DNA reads TGTGCCATCAGTGAGGTGGGGGCCAATTCACCCCTCCACTTT.

In nucleotides, the CDR3 is TGTGCCAGCAGGACAGCTTTAACCGGGGAGCTGTTTTTT. Protein: CASRTALTGELFF. The chain uses TRBV5-4 and TRBJ2-2; D might be TRBD1 (5 bases). The CDR3 runs 13 residues. V dropped 5 bases and J dropped 5 bases, with 10 bases sitting between them. Germline V gene data show CDR1 as SGHNT and CDR2 as YYREEE (reference sequence).